This T cell receptor (beta chain) originates from a study of blood T cell repertoires in COVID-19. The overall study: From the United States, Italy and Spain came samples of acute and convalescent COVID-19. PBMCs, B-cell-depleted T cells, or T cells provided the cDNA or gDNA that made up the material.

Assay: immunoSEQ multiplex PCR; the TCRdb copy retains only in-frame clones and omits some. The table records roughly 100,000 clones, 88% of them present only once. There are 13 residues in the CDR3. Germline loops: CDR1 SGDLS, CDR2 YYNGEE. V dropped 3 bases and J dropped 1 base, with 7 bases sitting between them. The clonotype was recovered from a man aged 50 to 60 with COVID-19, enrolled during active disease. The genes are TRBV9 and TRBJ1-1, with a tentative D call TRBD1 (5 bases). Specimen: peripheral blood. In nucleotides, the CDR3 is TGTGCCAGCAGCGAGGGGAAGAACACTGAAGCTTTCTTT. This sequence encodes CASSEGKNTEAFF.